This T cell receptor (beta chain) emerged from a study of blood T cell repertoires in COVID-19. Study background: In each case, the material was cDNA or gDNA derived from T cells, B-cell-depleted T cells, or PBMCs.

In the original workflow: Reference gene primers were amplified, and this amplification served to estimate nucleated cell counts. Clones were read by immunoSEQ multiplex PCR, and TCRdb kept only the in-frame ones, dropping some. For V, J and clone size, that table is used; D and trimming come from the DNA. The data show 200,000 to 250,000 clones, roughly 85% seen once. Everyone who took part was 18 to 89 years old, and they came from about 25 US areas. The CDR3 covers 15 residues. Trimming took off 7 bases at V and 6 bases at J, with 22 bases between the two ends. Germline CDR1 and CDR2: MNHNY and SVGAGI (reference sequence).

The material sequenced was PBMCs or T cells enriched from blood (not recorded which). This chain joins TRBV6-6 and TRBJ2-7; D possibly corresponds to TRBD1 (6 bases). The receptor was derived from a man aged 30 to 45 who had recovered from COVID-19. The CDR3 sequence is CASTQPSYGQLEQYF. As DNA, the CDR3 is TGTGCCAGCACCCAGCCGAGCTACGGACAGCTCGAGCAGTACTTC.